The 24 T cell receptor beta chains presented below share a single source sample, sequenced in a study of CD8 T cells in ankylosing spondylitis. MiXCR was run by TCRdb on the 5' RACE reads, yielding one entry per CDR3 protein. Of fewer than 150,000 distinct CDR3 sequences in the sample, roughly 6.6% are singletons; the top ten hold around 12%. Sample: blood, either unsorted or a sorted T cell fraction (not recorded which). These TCRs come from a female donor with ankylosing spondylitis or in good health (not recorded which).

This clonotype was seen a handful of times. The chain joins TRBV28 to TRBJ2-7; 8 nucleotides agree with TRBD2. V lost 3 bases, J lost 3 bases, and 13 bases stayed unmatched. The CDR3 length is 17 residues. The V gene's germline CDR1 is MDHEN and CDR2 SYDVKM. The CDR3 region is CASSFGSGAHRRYEQYF. The CDR3 region has the DNA TGTGCCAGCAGTTTTGGTAGCGGGGCCCACCGCCGCTACGAGCAGTACTTC.

Ten or more counts support this clonotype. In DNA, the CDR3 is TGCGCCAGCAGCTGGGGGGTCAATCAGCCCCAGCATTTT. It codes for CASSWGVNQPQHF. This sequence joins TRBV5-1 and TRBJ1-5, with D possibly matching TRBD1 (5 bases). CDR1 is SGHRS, CDR2 YFSETQ, per germline. CDR3 length equals 13 residues. V was cut by 3 bases and J by 3 bases, with 7 bases left in between.

This clonotype was recorded many times. CDR3 nucleotides: TGTGCCAGCAGCCACCGGTTAGGGGACACCTCCTCAGCCAAAAACATTCAGTACTTC. As protein: CASSHRLGDTSSAKNIQYF. This chain connects TRBV4-2 to TRBJ2-4; D is possibly TRBD1 (6 bases). The germline V gene has CDR1 LGHNA and CDR2 YNFKEQ. V was pared by 3 bases and J by 0 bases, with 21 bases between. The CDR3 is made up of 19 amino acids.

Regarding this clonotype: This may come from a read error, since a much larger clone is one base off. The conserved closing phenylalanine or tryptophan is absent in this CDR3, likely reflecting a read error. The rearrangement joins TRBV5-1 to TRBJ1-1; D possibly corresponds to TRBD1 (5 bases). Germline CDR1 and CDR2: SGHRS and YFSETQ. V was trimmed by 4 bases and J by 0 bases, leaving 13 bases between them. The CDR3 is 15 amino acids. CDR3 nucleotide sequence: TGCGCCAGCAGCCTGGGGGAGGGCCTGAACACTGAAGCTTTCCTT. Translation: CASSLGEGLNTEAFL.

This clonotype was counted many times. The chain is built from TRBV2 and TRBJ1-6; D remains ambiguous. The V end lost 2 bases, the J end lost 7 bases, and 15 bases lay between the germline ends. This CDR3 is built from 16 residues. Germline loops: CDR1 SNHLY, CDR2 FYNNEI. The CDR3 nucleotides read TGTGCCAGCAGTGAAACCCCTATGGCGGCAAATTCACCCCTCCACTTT. It translates to CASSETPMAANSPLHF.

This clonotype was picked up a small number of times. The CDR3 protein is CASSGRQLWAFF. CDR3 bases: TGTGCCAGCAGCGGCCGACAGCTTTGGGCTTTCTTT. The chain is built from TRBV7-9 and TRBJ1-1; D may be TRBD1 (5 bases). This CDR3 comprises 12 residues. Trimming left V 5 bases short and J 11 bases short, with 15 bases between. Germline CDR1 and CDR2: SEHNR and FQNEAQ (reference sequence). The entire variable domain, with the rest obtained from reference TRBV7-9 and TRBJ1-1, is as follows: DTGVSQNPRHKITKRGQNVTFRCDPISEHNRLYWYRQTLGQGPEFLTYFQNEAQLEKSRLLSDRFSAERPKGSFSTLEIQRTEQGDSAMYLCASSGRQLWAFFGQGTRLTVV.

This clonotype was seen repeatedly, ten times or more. The chain joins TRBV3-1 to TRBJ2-7; D remains unclear. The V and J ends lost 1 base and 8 bases respectively, with 9 bases between them. The CDR3 is 12 residues long. Germline V gives CDR1 LGHDT, CDR2 YNNKEL (reference sequence). CDR3 sequence: CASSQGHGQQYF. The CDR3 DNA reads TGTGCCAGCAGCCAAGGGCACGGCCAGCAGTACTTC.

This clonotype came up a few times. The genes are TRBV30 and TRBJ2-5; maybe TRBD2 (5 bases). Germline V gene lookup returns CDR1 GTSNPN and CDR2 SVGIG (reference sequence). The V and J ends lost 7 bases and 4 bases respectively, with 10 bases between them. The CDR3 runs 11 residues. Here the CDR3 reads CASHGGETQYF. The CDR3 DNA reads TGTGCCTCGCACGGAGGAGAGACCCAGTACTTC.

This clonotype was counted at least ten times. V and J are TRBV15 and TRBJ1-2, with 12 bases aligning to TRBD1. Germline lookup yields CDR1 LNHNV and CDR2 YYDKDF (reference sequence). V lost 5 bases, J lost 5 bases, and 6 bases stayed unmatched. The CDR3 covers 15 residues. CDR3 sequence reads: CATSDPGQGAYGYTF. The CDR3 DNA follows: TGTGCCACCAGCGATCCGGGACAGGGGGCTTATGGCTACACCTTC.

At least ten counts were recorded for this clonotype. The chain joins TRBV9 to TRBJ1-1; D might be TRBD1 (5 bases). The V gene lost 0 bases and the J gene lost 4 bases, with 19 bases spanning the gap. The CDR3 covers 17 residues. Looked up from germline, CDR1 is SGDLS and CDR2 is YYNGEE. The CDR3 DNA sequence: TGTGCCAGCAGCGTAGCTGTCGGAGGCGGGGGGTCCACTGAAGCTTTCTTT. It is translated as CASSVAVGGGGSTEAFF.

The sample holds many counts of this clonotype. This chain uses TRBV7-6 with TRBJ2-5, with TRBD2 matching 7 bases. Germline V gene lookup returns CDR1 SGHVS and CDR2 FNYEAQ. Trimming removed 1 base from V and 5 bases from J; junction bases left unmatched: 4. The length of the CDR3 is 14 residues. CDR3 region: CASSLEISGETQYF. CDR3 bases: TGTGCCAGCAGCTTAGAGATTAGCGGGGAGACCCAGTACTTC.

This clonotype was counted many times. V is TRBV20-1 and J is TRBJ1-2; tentatively, D is TRBD1 (5 bases). The CDR3 loop spans 12 amino acids. Germline V CDR1 and CDR2: DFQATT, SNEGSKA (reference sequence). DNA of the CDR3: TGCAAAACAAGCCGGGACCGCTATGGCTACACCTTC. As protein: CKTSRDRYGYTF.

This clonotype was counted a few times. The chain combines TRBV7-2 with TRBJ1-2, with unresolved D. This CDR3 contains 15 residues. Looked up from germline, CDR1 is SGHTA and CDR2 is FQGNSA. Trimming left V 4 bases short and J 3 bases short, with 15 bases between. The CDR3, as DNA: TGTGCCAGCAGCTCCGCGGACTTGGGAGACTATGGCTACACCTTC. Translating gives CASSSADLGDYGYTF.

In regard to this clonotype: Germline and junction disagree at one end, which may indicate a read error. This chain joins TRBV6-5 and TRBJ2-4, with D tentatively TRBD1 (5 bases). The CDR3 has 13 amino acids. The germline gives CDR1 MNHEY, CDR2 SVGAGI. CDR3 sequence reads: CTSSYALGDIQYF. In DNA, the CDR3 is TGTACCAGCAGTTACGCCCTAGGGGACATTCAGTACTTC.

In its sample, this clonotype was seen a few times. This chain uses TRBV7-2 with TRBJ2-7; TRBD1 is a possible D gene (7 bases). Trimming removed 5 bases from V and 4 bases from J, with 18 bases in between. This CDR3 has 15 amino acids. Germline CDR1 and CDR2: SGHTA and FQGNSA. CDR3 amino acids: CASSRGGGADYEQYF. CDR3 bases: TGTGCCAGCAGCCGAGGGGGCGGGGCGGATTACGAGCAGTACTTC.

This clonotype was seen at least ten times. The chain couples TRBV7-9 to TRBJ1-1, with a possible D match to TRBD1 (6 bases). Trimming left V 5 bases short and J 0 bases short, with 13 bases between. Germline CDR1 and CDR2: SEHNR and FQNEAQ (reference sequence). The CDR3 runs to 15 residues. The CDR3 DNA is TGTGCCAGCAGCCCGCCGGGACAATTGAACACTGAAGCTTTCTTT. Its translation is CASSPPGQLNTEAFF.

This clonotype was counted many times. The CDR3 nucleotides are TGTGCCAGCAGTCGCGGACACTACGAGCAGTACTTC. This translates into CASSRGHYEQYF. The chain employs TRBV28 and TRBJ2-7; the D gene is possibly TRBD1 (5 bases). The V and J ends lost 5 bases and 3 bases respectively, with 8 bases between them. Looked up from germline, CDR1 is MDHEN and CDR2 is SYDVKM. This CDR3 region has 12 residues. The whole variable domain, filled in from reference TRBV28 and TRBJ2-7, reads DVKVTQSSRYLVKRTGEKVFLECVQDMDHENMFWYRQDPGLGLRLIYFSYDVKMKEKGDIPEGYSVSREKKERFSLILESASTNQTSMYLCASSRGHYEQYFGPGTRLTVT.

There are many counts of this clonotype. This sequence joins TRBV6-2 or TRBV6-3 and TRBJ2-1; 7 positions agree with TRBD2. The CDR3 runs to 18 residues. V was clipped by 0 bases and J by 2 bases; unmatched bases: 10. Germline lookup yields CDR1 MNHEY and CDR2 SVGEGT. CDR3 nucleotide sequence: TGTGCCAGCAGTTACTCGACCGCGCGGGGGATTACCTACAATGAGCAGTTCTTC. Amino acid sequence: CASSYSTARGITYNEQFF.

This clonotype was counted a few times. V usage is TRBV7-2 and J usage is TRBJ2-7; 7 bases line up with TRBD1. The germline CDR1 and CDR2 sequences are SGHTA and FQGNSA. The CDR3 has 16 amino acids. Losses at the gene ends were 4 bases for V and 1 base for J; bases not matched to a gene: 10. For the CDR3, the DNA is TGTGCCAGCAGCTCCGTGGTAGGCAGGGGGTCCTACGAGCAGTACTTC. Encoded protein: CASSSVVGRGSYEQYF.

This chain joins TRBV28 and TRBJ2-4, with 13 nucleotides matching TRBD2. The V and J ends lost 3 bases and 6 bases, in that order; junction bases with no gene match: 5. Germline V CDR1 and CDR2: MDHEN, SYDVKM. CDR3 length: 16 residues. CDR3 residues: CASSLGLAGTVNIQYF. The CDR3 coding sequence is TGTGCCAGCAGTTTGGGACTAGCGGGGACCGTAAACATTCAGTACTTC.

There are many counts of this clonotype. The V and J genes are TRBV5-1 and TRBJ2-2; tentative D call: TRBD1 (6 bases). The ends were cut back, 6 bases at V and 6 bases at J, with 21 bases in the middle. Germline CDR1 SGHRS, CDR2 YFSETQ. The length of the CDR3 is 16 residues. Written as DNA, the CDR3 is TGCGCCAGCAAAAGATTGGGGGCGAGCGTCCCCGGGGAGCTGTTTTTT. Its protein is CASKRLGASVPGELFF. Full variable domain (outside the CDR3, taken from reference TRBV5-1 and TRBJ2-2): KAGVTQTPRYLIKTRGQQVTLSCSPISGHRSVSWYQQTPGQGLQFLFEYFSETQRNKGNFPGRFSGRQFSNSRSEMNVSTLELGDSALYLCASKRLGASVPGELFFGEGSRLTVL.

In its sample, this clonotype was seen many times. The genes are TRBV3-1 and TRBJ1-4, with D hard to call. The V gene lost 4 bases and the J gene lost 4 bases, with 7 bases spanning the gap. The CDR3 loop spans 13 amino acids. CDR1 is LGHDT, CDR2 YNNKEL, per germline (reference sequence). This chain's CDR3 is CASSPSYNEKLFF. The CDR3 bases are TGTGCCAGCAGCCCTTCTTATAATGAAAAACTGTTTTTT.

This clonotype was seen at least ten times. This chain links TRBV6-5 with TRBJ1-1; D gene unclear. The V gene lost 2 bases and the J gene lost 1 base, with 5 bases spanning the gap. Germline values: CDR1 MNHEY, CDR2 SVGAGI. This CDR3 has 13 residues. CDR3 in amino acids: CASSYGSNTEAFF. CDR3 in DNA: TGTGCCAGCAGTTACGGGTCGAACACTGAAGCTTTCTTT.

This clonotype came up many times. The conserved final phenylalanine or tryptophan is absent from the CDR3, which likely points to a read error. The DNA is omitted, as the CDR3 cannot be located on it reliably, and the CDR3 follows TCRdb's listing. The chain combines TRBV12-3 or TRBV12-4 with TRBJ1-4. Counting both end residues, the CDR3 totals 8 amino acids. CDR3 loop: CASRRRSG.